The rows below give T cell receptor beta chains drawn from one sample of a study of blood T cell repertoires in COVID-19. The table came from immunoSEQ multiplex PCR; TCRdb's copy has only in-frame clones and leaves some out. The table includes some 44,000 clones, over 80% detected once. The sequencing sample was made of peripheral blood. The origin of the receptors is a man aged 55 to 69 with active COVID-19. The CDR3 runs from the conserved cysteine through the conserved F or W. A D gene is named only where the DNA matches it firmly. Part of the rows lack a size; the others show once, few, many or a class for expanded clones.

size: .; V: TRBV11-3; J: TRBJ1-2; D: TRBD1; length: 16; CDR3: CASSFPPGQAFYGYTF; DNA: TGTGCCAGCAGCTTTCCTCCGGGACAGGCCTTCTATGGCTACACCTTC
size: .; V: TRBV7-2; J: TRBJ2-7; D: .; length: 15; CDR3: CASSLGGSGSYEQYF; DNA: TGTGCCAGCAGCTTAGGCGGGTCTGGCTCCTACGAGCAGTACTTC
size: .; V: TRBV7-7; J: TRBJ2-7; D: TRBD1; length: 14; CDR3: CASSRDRDSYEQYF; DNA: TGTGCTAGCAGCCGGGACAGGGATTCCTACGAGCAGTACTTC
size: .; V: TRBV28; J: TRBJ2-1; D: TRBD1; length: 18; CDR3: CASATLTWGTASYNEQFF; DNA: TGTGCCAGCGCGACCTTGACTTGGGGGACAGCCTCCTACAATGAGCAGTTCTTC
size: .; V: TRBV28; J: TRBJ2-2; D: .; length: 14; CDR3: CASRVLRNTGELFF; DNA: TGTGCCAGCAGGGTACTTCGGAACACCGGGGAGCTGTTTTTT
size: few; V: TRBV6-5; J: TRBJ1-6; D: TRBD1; length: 14; CDR3: CASTPDRGPSPLHF; DNA: TGTGCCAGCACCCCGGACAGGGGTCCTTCACCCCTCCACTTT
size: .; V: TRBV5-1; J: TRBJ2-2; D: TRBD2; length: 16; CDR3: CASSYLAGGPTGELFF; DNA: TGCGCCAGCAGTTATCTAGCGGGAGGGCCGACCGGGGAGCTGTTTTTT
size: once; V: TRBV9; J: TRBJ2-2; D: TRBD1; length: 15; CDR3: CASSVAGGRTGELFF; DNA: TGTGCCAGCAGCGTAGCAGGGGGCCGCACCGGGGAGCTGTTTTTT
size: .; V: TRBV18; J: TRBJ2-2; D: .; length: 15; CDR3: CASSEGDKNTGELFF; DNA: TGTGCCAGCTCCGAGGGGGACAAGAACACCGGGGAGCTGTTTTTT
size: .; V: TRBV30; J: TRBJ2-2; D: .; length: 13; CDR3: CAWMRGTTGELFF; DNA: TGTGCCTGGATGCGGGGAACCACCGGGGAGCTGTTTTTT
size: .; V: TRBV6-5; J: TRBJ1-2; D: .; length: 16; CDR3: CASSYWFRQQNYGYTF; DNA: TGTGCCAGCAGTTACTGGTTCAGGCAGCAAAACTATGGCTACACCTTC
size: .; V: TRBV19; J: TRBJ2-2; D: .; length: 14; CDR3: CASSISTAPGELFF; DNA: TGTGCCAGTAGTATTTCCACAGCACCCGGGGAGCTGTTTTTT
size: .; V: TRBV7-2; J: TRBJ2-1; D: TRBD2; length: 16; CDR3: CASSLAPSGGMNEQFF; DNA: TGTGCCAGCAGCTTAGCGCCTAGCGGGGGGATGAATGAGCAGTTCTTC
size: few; V: TRBV6-1; J: TRBJ2-3; D: .; length: 15; CDR3: CASSELTDSTDTQYF; DNA: TGTGCCAGCAGTGAACTGACAGATAGCACAGATACGCAGTATTTT
size: .; V: TRBV19; J: TRBJ1-5; D: TRBD1; length: 15; CDR3: CASRGGQGNNQPQHF; DNA: TGTGCCAGTAGAGGGGGACAGGGAAACAATCAGCCCCAGCATTTT
size: .; V: TRBV19; J: TRBJ1-5; D: .; length: 13; CDR3: CASSGTLNQPQHF; DNA: TGTGCCAGTAGTGGGACACTCAATCAGCCCCAGCATTTT
size: .; V: TRBV6-2/TRBV6-3; J: TRBJ1-4; D: .; length: 15; CDR3: CASSSRQLVGEKLFF; DNA: TGTGCCAGCAGTTCCCGACAGCTAGTGGGTGAAAAACTGTTTTTT
size: .; V: TRBV28; J: TRBJ2-7; D: TRBD2; length: 15; CDR3: CASSLRSGGRYEQYF; DNA: TGTGCCAGCAGTTTACGGTCGGGGGGGCGCTACGAGCAGTACTTC
size: once; V: TRBV30; J: TRBJ2-2; D: TRBD2; length: 16; CDR3: CAWSVLAGGDTGELFF; DNA: TGTGCCTGGAGTGTACTAGCGGGAGGAGACACCGGGGAGCTGTTTTTT
size: once; V: TRBV4-2; J: TRBJ2-3; D: .; length: 16; CDR3: CASSQETDGGTDTQYF; DNA: TGTGCCAGCAGCCAAGAAACCGACGGAGGCACAGATACGCAGTATTTT
size: .; V: TRBV9; J: TRBJ2-2; D: TRBD2; length: 14; CDR3: CASRSSGGAGELFF; DNA: TGTGCCAGCAGGTCTAGCGGGGGGGCCGGGGAGCTGTTTTTT
size: .; V: TRBV5-1; J: TRBJ2-5; D: TRBD2; length: 17; CDR3: CASSLMTSGRDGGTQYF; DNA: TGCGCCAGCAGCTTAATGACTAGCGGGAGGGACGGAGGGACCCAGTACTTC
size: once; V: TRBV5-1; J: TRBJ1-2; D: .; length: 15; CDR3: CASSLADRGNYGYTF; DNA: TGCGCCAGCAGCTTGGCCGATCGGGGGAACTATGGCTACACCTTC
size: .; V: TRBV15; J: TRBJ1-2; D: TRBD1; length: 13; CDR3: CATSRETGYGYTF; DNA: TGTGCCACCAGCAGAGAGACAGGGTATGGCTACACCTTC
size: .; V: TRBV4-1; J: TRBJ2-1; D: .; length: 14; CDR3: CASSQDRTQRWQFF; DNA: TGCGCCAGCAGCCAAGATCGAACGCAGAGGTGGCAGTTCTTC
size: few; V: TRBV7-9; J: TRBJ2-4; D: TRBD1; length: 15; CDR3: CASSLDGTGSGIQYF; DNA: TGTGCCAGCAGCTTAGACGGGACAGGGTCTGGTATTCAGTACTTC
size: .; V: TRBV18; J: TRBJ2-2; D: .; length: 18; CDR3: CASSGTRGCGLRTGELFF; DNA: TGTGCCAGCTCAGGAACAAGGGGGTGTGGTCTTCGCACCGGGGAGCTGTTTTTT
size: .; V: TRBV27; J: TRBJ1-1; D: TRBD1; length: 16; CDR3: CASSLSSKGANTEAFF; DNA: TGTGCCAGCAGTTTATCCTCCAAGGGGGCGAACACTGAAGCTTTCTTT
size: .; V: TRBV7-9; J: TRBJ1-2; D: .; length: 16; CDR3: CASSLQAGGTNYGYTF; DNA: TGTGCCAGCAGCTTACAGGCTGGGGGGACTAACTATGGCTACACCTTC
size: .; V: TRBV4-1; J: TRBJ2-1; D: .; length: 16; CDR3: CASSRVAESSYNEQFF; DNA: TGCGCCAGCAGCCGGGTAGCTGAAAGCTCCTACAATGAGCAGTTCTTC
size: .; V: TRBV9; J: TRBJ2-5; D: TRBD1; length: 16; CDR3: CASSVGYRGREETQYF; DNA: TGTGCCAGCAGCGTAGGTTACAGGGGGCGAGAAGAGACCCAGTACTTC
size: .; V: TRBV4-3; J: TRBJ1-2; D: .; length: 13; CDR3: CASSQGGAYGYTF; DNA: TGCGCCAGCAGCCAGGGCGGGGCCTATGGCTACACCTTC
size: .; V: TRBV3-1/TRBV3-2; J: TRBJ2-3; D: .; length: 14; CDR3: CASSQTTATDTQYF; DNA: TGTGCCAGCAGCCAAACCACAGCCACAGATACGCAGTATTTT
size: .; V: TRBV11-1; J: TRBJ2-7; D: TRBD2; length: 15; CDR3: CASSLAASGRDEQYF; DNA: TGTGCCAGCAGCTTAGCGGCTAGCGGGAGGGACGAGCAGTACTTC
size: .; V: TRBV28; J: TRBJ1-5; D: .; length: 14; CDR3: CASSEAGSSQPQHF; DNA: TGTGCCAGCAGTGAGGCGGGGTCCAGTCAGCCCCAGCATTTT
size: .; V: TRBV9; J: TRBJ1-6; D: .; length: 14; CDR3: CASSVDTYNSPLHF; DNA: TGTGCCAGCAGCGTAGATACCTATAATTCACCCCTCCACTTT
size: few; V: TRBV6-4; J: TRBJ2-3; D: TRBD2; length: 15; CDR3: CASSDTAGATDTQYF; DNA: TGTGCCAGCAGTGACACAGCGGGAGCGACAGATACGCAGTATTTT
size: .; V: TRBV19; J: TRBJ1-5; D: .; length: 14; CDR3: CASSTGASHQPQHF; DNA: TGTGCCAGTAGTACAGGGGCCTCTCATCAGCCCCAGCATTTT
size: .; V: TRBV5-1; J: TRBJ2-7; D: TRBD1; length: 14; CDR3: CASQSTGGAGEQYF; DNA: TGCGCCAGCCAATCAACAGGGGGCGCGGGCGAGCAGTACTTC
size: .; V: TRBV4-2; J: TRBJ2-4; D: TRBD2; length: 17; CDR3: CASSQDTSGIAKNIQYF; DNA: TGTGCCAGCAGCCAAGACACTAGCGGAATAGCCAAAAACATTCAGTACTTC
size: .; V: TRBV24-1; J: TRBJ1-2; D: TRBD1; length: 17; CDR3: CATSDNRMDRVNYGYTF; DNA: TGTGCCACCAGTGACAACCGGATGGACAGGGTTAACTATGGCTACACCTTC
size: .; V: TRBV2; J: TRBJ1-5; D: TRBD1; length: 17; CDR3: CASISIGDRGLYQPQHF; DNA: TGTGCCAGCATTAGTATCGGAGACAGGGGGCTGTATCAGCCCCAGCATTTT
size: .; V: TRBV20-1; J: TRBJ1-4; D: .; length: 14; CDR3: CSASILGANEKLFF; DNA: TGCAGTGCTAGTATTCTGGGAGCGAATGAAAAACTGTTTTTT
size: once; V: TRBV11-2; J: TRBJ2-5; D: TRBD2; length: 14; CDR3: CASSRGLAKETQYF; DNA: TGTGCCAGCAGCCGAGGACTAGCGAAAGAGACCCAGTACTTC
size: .; V: TRBV7-2; J: TRBJ2-7; D: .; length: 17; CDR3: CASSLGFLRAITYEQYF; DNA: TGTGCCAGCAGCTTAGGGTTTTTGCGGGCGATCACCTACGAGCAGTACTTC